What follows are 23 T cell receptor beta chains derived from one specimen sequenced in a study of blood T cell repertoires in COVID-19. Measured with immunoSEQ multiplex PCR; TCRdb has only the in-frame clones, and not every one. The sample includes about 150,000 clones, around 84% of them seen just once. Sequencing was done on a sample of peripheral blood. Source of these receptors: a woman aged 45-60 years in a cohort sampled during active or convalescent COVID-19.

The CDR3: CASRGGGASYNEQFF. Written as DNA, the CDR3 is TGCGCCAGCAGAGGCGGGGGGGCCTCCTACAATGAGCAGTTCTTC. This chain uses TRBV4-1 with TRBJ2-1; 9 bases agree with TRBD2. V was clipped by 6 bases and J by 0 bases; unmatched bases: 3. CDR3 length: 15 residues. Germline V lookup: CDR1 MGHRA, CDR2 YSYEKL.

The V and J genes are TRBV19 and TRBJ1-2, with 8 bases matching TRBD1. CDR3 length: 17 amino acids. Per germline, CDR1 LNHDA and CDR2 SQIVND (reference sequence). Losses at the gene ends were 5 bases for V and 0 bases for J; bases not matched to a gene: 11. The CDR3 sequence: CASSAAGTGGANYGYTF. The CDR3 nucleotides read TGTGCCAGTAGTGCGGCCGGGACAGGTGGGGCTAACTATGGCTACACCTTC. Looking up the rest from reference TRBV19 and TRBJ1-2 gives the full variable domain: DGGITQSPKYLFRKEGQNVTLSCEQNLNHDAMYWYRQDPGQGLRLIYYSQIVNDFQKGDIAEGYSVSREKKESFPLTVTSAQKNPTAFYLCASSAAGTGGANYGYTFGSGTRLTVV.

The chain couples TRBV27 to TRBJ1-1, with a possible D match to TRBD1 (6 bases). The germline V and J ends were trimmed by 5 bases and 4 bases, with 20 bases remaining between them. This CDR3 region has 16 residues. Germline CDR1 and CDR2: MNHEY and SMNVEV (reference sequence). The CDR3 region has the DNA TGTGCCAGCAGTCGCATACAGGGTTTTAAGGGCACTGAAGCTTTCTTT. It is translated as CASSRIQGFKGTEAFF.

The rearrangement links TRBV11-2 to TRBJ1-5; 7 bases fit TRBD1. This CDR3 is 14 amino acids long. After removal of 4 bases from V and 3 bases from J, the junction contained 3 bases not matched to a gene. Germline values: CDR1 SGHAT, CDR2 FQNNGV. The CDR3 region has the DNA TGTGCCAGCAGCTCGGGACAGATCAATCAGCCCCAGCATTTT. It codes for CASSSGQINQPQHF.

This clone was counted only a few times. The J gene is TRBJ1-6, the V gene TRBV9; 7 bases agree with TRBD1. Trimming cost V 0 bases and J 14 bases; bases outside gene matches: 11. CDR1 and CDR2 from the germline V gene are SGDLS and YYNGEE. This CDR3 comprises 15 residues. CDR3: CASSVGQGGFAALHF. The CDR3 bases are TGTGCCAGCAGCGTAGGACAGGGTGGGTTTGCGGCCCTCCACTTT. Full variable domain (rest looked up from reference TRBV9 and TRBJ1-6): DSGVTQTPKHLITATGQRVTLRCSPRSGDLSVYWYQQSLDQGLQFLIQYYNGEERAKGNILERFSAQQFPDLHSELNLSSLELGDSALYFCASSVGQGGFAALHFGNGTRLTVT.

CDR3 protein: CASTPGGLGEQYF. Here the CDR3 DNA reads TGTGCCAGCACCCCGGGGGGTTTAGGGGAGCAGTACTTC. This chain links TRBV12-3 or TRBV12-4 with TRBJ2-7; 7 nucleotides line up with TRBD2. The ends lost 7 bases at V and 7 bases at J; junction bases unmatched: 10. The CDR3 sequence is 13 residues long.

J is TRBJ2-3 and V is TRBV12-3 or TRBV12-4; no clear D gene. This CDR3 is built from 13 residues. V was pared by 5 bases and J by 4 bases, with 10 bases between. In nucleotides, the CDR3 is TGTGCCAGCAGTCCATCCTACCCAGATACGCAGTATTTT. Residues: CASSPSYPDTQYF.

The chain combines TRBV5-1 with TRBJ1-1, with D possibly matching TRBD1 (5 bases). In germline, CDR1 is SGHRS, CDR2 YFSETQ. Trimming removed 2 bases from V and 1 base from J, with 9 bases in between. This CDR3 region has 14 residues. CDR3 loop: CASSFQGSNTEAFF. In DNA, the CDR3 is TGCGCCAGCAGCTTCCAGGGATCGAACACTGAAGCTTTCTTT. The entire variable domain, with the rest obtained from reference TRBV5-1 and TRBJ1-1, is as follows: KAGVTQTPRYLIKTRGQQVTLSCSPISGHRSVSWYQQTPGQGLQFLFEYFSETQRNKGNFPGRFSGRQFSNSRSEMNVSTLELGDSALYLCASSFQGSNTEAFFGQGTRLTVV.

The chain uses TRBV7-8 and TRBJ1-1; TRBD1 might be the D (5 bases). The CDR3 extends over 15 amino acids. Between the trimmed V and J ends, which lost 4 bases and 0 bases, there was a span of 12 bases. Germline values: CDR1 SGHVS, CDR2 FQNEAQ. In DNA, the CDR3 is TGTGCCAGCAGCTGGTCAGGGAGGGTGAACACTGAAGCTTTCTTT. This sequence encodes CASSWSGRVNTEAFF.

The gene calls are TRBV16 and TRBJ2-7; 9 bases are a match to TRBD2. CDR1 is KGHSY, CDR2 FQNENV, per germline. CDR3 size: 17 residues. With 1 base clipped from V and 2 bases from J, the junction kept 9 bases outside the gene matches. The CDR3 bases are TGTGCCAGCAGCCAATGGTTTCGGTCTAGCGGGGCCTACGAGCAGTACTTC. Residues: CASSQWFRSSGAYEQYF.

The CDR3 DNA follows: TGTGCCAGCAGACAGGGACAGATGAACACTGAAGCTTTCTTT. Its protein is CASRQGQMNTEAFF. This chain connects TRBV3-1 (or the pseudogene TRBV3-2) to TRBJ1-1; 7 positions match TRBD1. The J segment lost 0 bases and the V segment lost 6 bases, leaving 4 bases of the junction unmatched. The CDR3 loop spans 14 amino acids. CDR1 is LGHDT and CDR2 is YNNKEL in the germline V gene (reference sequence).

The chain carries TRBV14 and TRBJ1-2; no definite D call. The germline CDR1 and CDR2 sequences are SGHDN and FVKESK. The CDR3 has 13 residues. V lost 3 bases and J lost 7, with 12 bases in between. CDR3 nucleotides: TGTGCCAGCAGCCATCGCCAGGCTGTTGGCTACACCTTC. Encoded protein: CASSHRQAVGYTF.

The chain carries TRBV7-9 and TRBJ1-2; D gene unclear. Trimming stripped 1 base from V and 6 bases from J, with 18 bases between. Germline V gives CDR1 SEHNR, CDR2 FQNEAQ (reference sequence). The CDR3 totals 16 residues. CDR3 DNA sequence: TGTGCCAGCAGCTTAGGCCAGGTATATGACATTGATGGCTACACCTTC. This codes for CASSLGQVYDIDGYTF.

The V gene is TRBV6-6, the J gene TRBJ1-1; TRBD1 is a possible D gene (5 bases). The CDR3 is 14 residues long. Germline loops: CDR1 MNHNY, CDR2 SVGAGI (reference sequence). Trimming left V 0 bases short and J 3 bases short, with 8 bases between. The CDR3 nucleotides are TGTGCCAGCAGTTACTCAGGGGAGGACACTGAAGCTTTCTTT. Its translation: CASSYSGEDTEAFF.

CDR3 coding DNA: TGCAGCGTTGCGCGGGGACTAGCGGGGGCTGAGCAGTTCTTC. Translation gives CSVARGLAGAEQFF. The chain employs TRBV29-1 and TRBJ2-1, with 14 positions matching TRBD2. After removal of 4 bases from V and 9 bases from J, the junction contained 5 bases not matched to a gene. Germline lookup yields CDR1 SQVTM and CDR2 ANQGSEA. There are 14 residues in the CDR3.

The chain employs TRBV7-2 and TRBJ1-2, with 7 nucleotides matching TRBD1. V gave up 1 base and J gave up 0 bases; unmatched junction bases: 2. CDR1 is SGHTA and CDR2 is FQGNSA in the germline V gene. CDR3 length: 15 amino acids. CDR3 sequence reads: CASSLVGGPNYGYTF. CDR3 DNA sequence: TGTGCCAGCAGCTTAGTAGGGGGCCCTAACTATGGCTACACCTTC. The full variable domain, in which reference TRBV7-2 and TRBJ1-2 provide the parts outside the CDR3, is GAGVSQSPSNKVTEKGKDVELRCDPISGHTALYWYRQSLGQGLEFLIYFQGNSAPDKSGLPSDRFSAERTGGSVSTLTIQRTQQEDSAVYLCASSLVGGPNYGYTFGSGTRLTVV.

This chain joins TRBV12-5 and TRBJ2-1; 11 nucleotides line up with TRBD2. V lost 2 bases and J lost 7; bases outside the gene matches: 1. The CDR3 consists of 14 residues. CDR1 LGHNT and CDR2 FRNRAP come from the germline V gene. The CDR3 nucleotides are TGTGCTAGTGGTTTGACTAGCGGGGGTAATGAGCAGTTCTTC. Its translation: CASGLTSGGNEQFF. The full variable domain, rest sourced from reference TRBV12-5 and TRBJ2-1, is DARVTQTPRHKVTEMGQEVTMRCQPILGHNTVFWYRQTMMQGLELLAYFRNRAPLDDSGMPKDRFSAEMPDATLATLKIQPSEPRDSAVYFCASGLTSGGNEQFFGPGTRLTVL.

This chain links TRBV10-1 with TRBJ2-7, with D maybe TRBD2 (5 bases). Germline-derived CDR1 and CDR2 are WNHNN and SYGVQD (reference sequence). V was shortened by 4 bases and J by 7 bases, with 14 bases between the two germline ends. There are 13 residues in the CDR3. The CDR3 is CASSGPGMGEQYF. The DNA of the CDR3 is TGCGCCAGCAGTGGTCCGGGAATGGGGGAGCAGTACTTC.

The chain couples TRBV19 to TRBJ2-3, with 8 nucleotides matching TRBD1. CDR3 length: 16 residues. Germline V CDR1 and CDR2: LNHDA, SQIVND (reference sequence). The V and J ends lost 5 bases and 4 bases, in that order; junction bases with no gene match: 11. DNA of the CDR3: TGTGCCAGTAGTCACCGGACAGGGAGTGGGGCAGATACGCAGTATTTT. Protein product: CASSHRTGSGADTQYF. The whole variable domain, remainder taken from reference TRBV19 and TRBJ2-3, is DGGITQSPKYLFRKEGQNVTLSCEQNLNHDAMYWYRQDPGQGLRLIYYSQIVNDFQKGDIAEGYSVSREKKESFPLTVTSAQKNPTAFYLCASSHRTGSGADTQYFGPGTRLTVL.

The chain couples TRBV9 to TRBJ1-1; TRBD1 aligns across 7 bases. Germline V gives CDR1 SGDLS, CDR2 YYNGEE. V shed 9 bases and J 2 bases; nucleotides not matched to a gene: 7. The CDR3 length is 13 residues. CDR3 DNA: TGTGCCACCTCGAGGGGGCTAAACACTGAAGCTTTCTTT. It encodes CATSRGLNTEAFF.

The chain joins TRBV6-1 to TRBJ2-1, with a possible D match to TRBD1 (6 bases). Trimming pared 0 bases from V and 4 bases from J, leaving 13 bases between. There are 16 residues in the CDR3. CDR1 is MNHNS and CDR2 is SASEGT in the germline V gene. The CDR3 DNA sequence: TGTGCCAGCAGTGAAGCGGGGGCCCAAAGATACAATGAGCAGTTCTTC. It is translated as CASSEAGAQRYNEQFF.

The V call is TRBV4-1, the J call TRBJ2-7; TRBD2 matches 9 bases. Germline V gene sequence: CDR1 MGHRA, CDR2 YSYEKL. V lost 4 bases to trimming and J lost 5 bases; unmatched junction nucleotides: 9. There are 15 residues in the CDR3. The CDR3 region is CASSRTGTSTHEQYF. The CDR3, as DNA: TGCGCCAGCAGCCGAACCGGGACTAGCACCCACGAGCAGTACTTC.

V usage is TRBV4-3 and J usage is TRBJ1-6; D perhaps matches TRBD1 (6 bases). The V gene's germline CDR1 is LGHNA and CDR2 YSLEER. The CDR3 runs 18 residues. Trimming left V 4 bases short and J 8 bases short, with 24 bases between. CDR3 region: CASSRIADRTRRDSPLHF. CDR3 coding DNA: TGCGCCAGCAGCCGAATCGCTGACAGGACTCGAAGGGATTCACCCCTCCACTTT.